This T cell receptor (beta chain) was obtained from a study of blood T cell repertoires in COVID-19. Turning to the study itself: Samples taken during acute and convalescent COVID-19 were collected in the United States, Italy and Spain. T cells, B-cell-depleted T cells, or PBMCs supplied cDNA or gDNA.

Per the study methods: Estimated nucleated cell counts came from reference gene primer amplification. Profiling relied on immunoSEQ multiplex PCR, and the TCRdb table lists in-frame clones only, not all of them. Clone size and the V and J calls come from that table; the DNA yielded D and trimming. The sample has some 290,000 clones; over 85% are singletons. CDR3 length: 14 amino acids. The germline CDR1 and CDR2 sequences are SEHNR and FQNEAQ (reference sequence). V trimming: 7 bases; J trimming: 5 bases; junction bases outside the gene matches: 11. Participants, 18 to 89 years old, spanned under 25 US areas.

What was sequenced was PBMCs or T cells enriched from blood (not recorded which). This receptor was obtained from a woman aged 25 to 39 who had recovered from COVID-19. This sequence joins TRBV7-9 and TRBJ2-7; 7 bases agree with TRBD1. The CDR3 bases are TGTGCCAGCATCGGGGACAGCCATATCGACGAGCAGTACTTC. Protein sequence: CASIGDSHIDEQYF.